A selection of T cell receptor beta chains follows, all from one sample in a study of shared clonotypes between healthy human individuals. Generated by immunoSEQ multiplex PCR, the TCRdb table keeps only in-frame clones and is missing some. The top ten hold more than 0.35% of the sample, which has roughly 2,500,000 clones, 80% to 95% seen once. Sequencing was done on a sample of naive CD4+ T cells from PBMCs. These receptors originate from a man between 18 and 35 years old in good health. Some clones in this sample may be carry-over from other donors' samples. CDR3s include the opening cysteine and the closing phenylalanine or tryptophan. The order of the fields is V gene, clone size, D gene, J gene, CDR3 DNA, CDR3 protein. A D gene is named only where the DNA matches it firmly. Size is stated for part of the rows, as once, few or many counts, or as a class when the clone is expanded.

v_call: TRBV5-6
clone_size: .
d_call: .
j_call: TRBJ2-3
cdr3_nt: TGTGCCAGCAGCTTGCCCGCCACAGATACGCAGTATTTT
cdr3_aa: CASSLPATDTQYF

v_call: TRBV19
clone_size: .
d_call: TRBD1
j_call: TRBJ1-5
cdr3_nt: TGTGCCAGTAGTGTACGACAGGGTGTGAGCAATCAGCCCCAGCATTTT
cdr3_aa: CASSVRQGVSNQPQHF

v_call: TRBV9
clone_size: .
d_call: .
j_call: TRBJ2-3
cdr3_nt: TGTGCCAGCAGCGTAGGTGGGAGCACGGGCACAGATACGCAGTATTTT
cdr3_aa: CASSVGGSTGTDTQYF

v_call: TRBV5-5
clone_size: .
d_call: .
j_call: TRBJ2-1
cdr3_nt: TGTGCCAGCAGCTCCGGGCGGGGCAGGTACAATGAGCAGTTCTTC
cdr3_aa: CASSSGRGRYNEQFF

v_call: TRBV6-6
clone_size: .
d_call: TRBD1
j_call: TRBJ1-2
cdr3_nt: TGTGCCAGCAGTACGAGACAGGGAAGGTCAAACTATGGCTACACCTTC
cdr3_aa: CASSTRQGRSNYGYTF

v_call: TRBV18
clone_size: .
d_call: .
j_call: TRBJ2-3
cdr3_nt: TGTGCCAGCTCACCACCAGCCCCAGGTCGTCTCAATACGCAGTATTTT
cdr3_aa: CASSPPAPGRLNTQYF

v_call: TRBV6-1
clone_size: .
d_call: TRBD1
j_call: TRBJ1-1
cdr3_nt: TGTGCCAGCAGTGAGAGGGGGCGCGGCTTGGCTTTCTTT
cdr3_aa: CASSERGRGLAFF

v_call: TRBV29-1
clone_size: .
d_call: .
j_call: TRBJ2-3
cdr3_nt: TGCAGCGTTGTAATGGGGAACACAGATACGCAGTATTTT
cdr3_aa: CSVVMGNTDTQYF

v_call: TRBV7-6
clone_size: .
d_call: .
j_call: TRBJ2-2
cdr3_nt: TGTGCCAGCACTGGGGCGGGACCTGGTTGGCGGACCGGGGAGCTGTTTTTT
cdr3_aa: CASTGAGPGWRTGELFF

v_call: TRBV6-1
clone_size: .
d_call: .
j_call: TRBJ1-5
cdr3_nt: TGTGCCAGCGCACAGGGCTGGGGCAATCAGCCCCAGCATTTT
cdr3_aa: CASAQGWGNQPQHF

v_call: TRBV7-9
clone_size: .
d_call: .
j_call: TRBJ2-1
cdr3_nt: TGTGCCAGCAGCCCCCCGTTCTCCAGGGGCAATGAGCAGTTCTTC
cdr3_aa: CASSPPFSRGNEQFF

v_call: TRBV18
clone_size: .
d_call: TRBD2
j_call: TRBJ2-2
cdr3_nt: TGTGCCAGCTCACGACTAGCGCCCCGAGGGACCGGGGAGCTGTTTTTT
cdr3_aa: CASSRLAPRGTGELFF

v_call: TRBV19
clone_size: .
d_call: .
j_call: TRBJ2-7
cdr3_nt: TGTGCCAGTAGTATCGGTGGAGGGGACTCCTACGAGCAGTACTTC
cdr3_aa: CASSIGGGDSYEQYF

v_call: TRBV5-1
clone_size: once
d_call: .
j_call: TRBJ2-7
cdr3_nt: TGCGCCAGCAGCTTGGGGGAGATGACTATCTACGAGCAGTACTTC
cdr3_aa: CASSLGEMTIYEQYF

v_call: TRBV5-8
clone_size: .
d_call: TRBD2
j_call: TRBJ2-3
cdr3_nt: TGTGCCAGCAGCTTACCGACTAGCGGGAGTTCAGATACGCAGTATTTT
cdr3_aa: CASSLPTSGSSDTQYF

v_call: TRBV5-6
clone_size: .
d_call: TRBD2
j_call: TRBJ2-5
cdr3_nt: TGTGCCAGCAGCTTGTATAGCGGGAGCGGTGGGAAGACCCAGTACTTC
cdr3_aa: CASSLYSGSGGKTQYF

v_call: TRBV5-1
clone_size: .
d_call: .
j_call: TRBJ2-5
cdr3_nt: TGCGCCAGCCGCAGGGCCTTTCAAGAGACCCAGTACTTC
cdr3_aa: CASRRAFQETQYF

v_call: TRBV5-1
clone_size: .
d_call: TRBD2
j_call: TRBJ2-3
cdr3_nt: TGCGCCAGCAGCCTAGGACTAGCGGGAGGGTCAGATACGCAGTATTTT
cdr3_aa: CASSLGLAGGSDTQYF

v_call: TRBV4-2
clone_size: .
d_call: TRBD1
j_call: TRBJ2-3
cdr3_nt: TGTGCCAGCAGCCAAGGGCAGGGGGAAGGGTATACGCAGTATTTT
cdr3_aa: CASSQGQGEGYTQYF

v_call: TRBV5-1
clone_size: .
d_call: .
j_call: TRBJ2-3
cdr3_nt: TGCGCCAGCAGCTTGACGCCGGGAATCACAGATACGCAGTATTTT
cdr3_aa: CASSLTPGITDTQYF

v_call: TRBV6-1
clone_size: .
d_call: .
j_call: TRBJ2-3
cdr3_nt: TGTGCCAGCAGTGGACAGGGAGGGTCAGATACGCAGTATTTT
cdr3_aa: CASSGQGGSDTQYF

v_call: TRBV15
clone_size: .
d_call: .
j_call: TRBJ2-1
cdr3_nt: TGTGCCACCAGTAATGGCAATGAGCAGTTCTTC
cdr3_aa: CATSNGNEQFF

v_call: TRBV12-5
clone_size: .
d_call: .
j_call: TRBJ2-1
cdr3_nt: TGTGCTAGTGGTTTGGTACTTGGGGTCCAGGTGGAGCTCCCCTTGGTCTTC
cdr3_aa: CASGLVLGVQVELPLVF

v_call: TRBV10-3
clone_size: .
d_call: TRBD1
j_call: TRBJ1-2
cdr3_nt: TGTGCCATCACTGAGGACAGGGGAAGAGTAGGCTACACCTTC
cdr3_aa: CAITEDRGRVGYTF

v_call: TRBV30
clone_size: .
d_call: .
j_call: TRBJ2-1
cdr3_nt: TGTGCCTGGAGTCGAGGGCGCACCCCATTGGATGAGCAGTTCTTC
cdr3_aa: CAWSRGRTPLDEQFF

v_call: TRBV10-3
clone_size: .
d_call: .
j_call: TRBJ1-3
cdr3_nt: TGTGCCATCAGTGAGTCGGCCCCCTCTGGAAACACCATATATTTT
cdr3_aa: CAISESAPSGNTIYF

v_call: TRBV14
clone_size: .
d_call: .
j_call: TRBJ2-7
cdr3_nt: TGTGCCAGCAGCCAAGGGACTACCTCCTACGAGCAGTACTTC
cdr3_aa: CASSQGTTSYEQYF

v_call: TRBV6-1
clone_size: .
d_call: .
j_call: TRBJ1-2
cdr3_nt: TGTGCCAGCAGTGAACCTAGAATCAACTATGGCTACACCTTC
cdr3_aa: CASSEPRINYGYTF

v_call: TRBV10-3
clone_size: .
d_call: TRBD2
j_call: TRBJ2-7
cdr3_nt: TGTGCCATCAGTGCCTCGGCGGGAGGGCCTTACGAGCAGTACTTC
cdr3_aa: CAISASAGGPYEQYF

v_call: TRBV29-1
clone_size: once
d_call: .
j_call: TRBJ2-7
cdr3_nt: TGCAGCGTAGGGACCTCCTACGAGCAGTACTTC
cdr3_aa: CSVGTSYEQYF

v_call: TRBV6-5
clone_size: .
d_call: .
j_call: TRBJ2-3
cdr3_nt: TGTGCCAGCAGTTACTCCTCCGGACCGGGCACAGATACGCAGTATTTT
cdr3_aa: CASSYSSGPGTDTQYF

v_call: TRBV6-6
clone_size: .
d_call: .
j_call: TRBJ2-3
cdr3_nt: TGTGCCAGCAGTTACCGGCGGGGCACAGATACGCAGTATTTT
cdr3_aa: CASSYRRGTDTQYF

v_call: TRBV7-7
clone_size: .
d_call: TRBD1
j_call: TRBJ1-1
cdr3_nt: TGTGCCAGCAGCTTAGAACAGGGGCCCCAATTGAACACTGAAGCTTTCTTT
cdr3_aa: CASSLEQGPQLNTEAFF

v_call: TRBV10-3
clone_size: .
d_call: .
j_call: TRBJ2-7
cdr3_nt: TGTGCCATCAGTGAGGGACCTGTGGCCTACGAGCAGTACTTC
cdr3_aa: CAISEGPVAYEQYF

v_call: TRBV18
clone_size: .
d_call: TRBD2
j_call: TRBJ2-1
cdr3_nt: TGTGCCAGCTCTCCCGCGGGAGGACTTTACAATGAGCAGTTCTTC
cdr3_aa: CASSPAGGLYNEQFF

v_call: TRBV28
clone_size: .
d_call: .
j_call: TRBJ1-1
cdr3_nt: TGTGCCAGCAGTTTATTCGAGACAAATGAAGCTTTCTTT
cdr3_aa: CASSLFETNEAFF

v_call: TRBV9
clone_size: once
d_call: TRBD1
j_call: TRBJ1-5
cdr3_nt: TGTGCCAGCAGCGTAGGAACAGGGGCGAATCAGCCCCAGCATTTT
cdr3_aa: CASSVGTGANQPQHF

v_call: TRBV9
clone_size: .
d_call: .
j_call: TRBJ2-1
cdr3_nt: TGTGCCAGCAGCGTAGGATCCGGAAAGGGTCTATACTCCTACAATGAGCAGTTCTTC
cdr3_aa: CASSVGSGKGLYSYNEQFF

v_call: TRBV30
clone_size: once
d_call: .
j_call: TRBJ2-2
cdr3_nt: TGTGCCTGGAGTGAGACCGGGGAGCTGTTTTTT
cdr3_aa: CAWSETGELFF

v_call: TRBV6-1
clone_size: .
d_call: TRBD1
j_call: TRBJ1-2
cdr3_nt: TGTGCCAGCAGTGAAGCGCTTCGGACAGGGGCCCTGTATGGCTACACCTTC
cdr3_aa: CASSEALRTGALYGYTF

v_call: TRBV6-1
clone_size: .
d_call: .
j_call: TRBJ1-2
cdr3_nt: TGTGCCAGCAGTCCCGTTTTAGCCGGGGGCTATGGCTACACCTTC
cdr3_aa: CASSPVLAGGYGYTF

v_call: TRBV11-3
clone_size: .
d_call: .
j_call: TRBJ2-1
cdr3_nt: TGTGCCAGCAGCCCCAGGGGGGGCGAATACAATGAGCAGTTCTTC
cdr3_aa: CASSPRGGEYNEQFF